This note documents a single T cell receptor beta chain sequence. Germline-derived CDR1 and CDR2 are LGHDT and YNNKEL (reference sequence). This CDR3 is 13 amino acids long. The V segment lost 4 bases and the J segment 3 bases; nucleotides outside the gene matches: 3. The data stem from a study of blood T cell repertoires in COVID-19. Overall study context: The samples span acute and convalescent COVID-19 from the United States, Italy and Spain.

Sequencing was performed with immunoSEQ multiplex PCR; in TCRdb, only in-frame clones are kept and a portion is missing. The table has some 230,000 clones, more than 85% seen once; the top ten hold 10%. This chain connects TRBV3-1 (or the pseudogene TRBV3-2) to TRBJ2-7, with 7 nucleotides matching TRBD1. Sequencing was carried out using peripheral blood. The receptor comes from a woman aged 45 to 65 with COVID-19, enrolled during active disease. The CDR3 loop reads CASSRGQVYEQYV. The CDR3 nucleotides are TGTGCCAGCAGCCGAGGACAGGTCTACGAGCAGTACGTC.